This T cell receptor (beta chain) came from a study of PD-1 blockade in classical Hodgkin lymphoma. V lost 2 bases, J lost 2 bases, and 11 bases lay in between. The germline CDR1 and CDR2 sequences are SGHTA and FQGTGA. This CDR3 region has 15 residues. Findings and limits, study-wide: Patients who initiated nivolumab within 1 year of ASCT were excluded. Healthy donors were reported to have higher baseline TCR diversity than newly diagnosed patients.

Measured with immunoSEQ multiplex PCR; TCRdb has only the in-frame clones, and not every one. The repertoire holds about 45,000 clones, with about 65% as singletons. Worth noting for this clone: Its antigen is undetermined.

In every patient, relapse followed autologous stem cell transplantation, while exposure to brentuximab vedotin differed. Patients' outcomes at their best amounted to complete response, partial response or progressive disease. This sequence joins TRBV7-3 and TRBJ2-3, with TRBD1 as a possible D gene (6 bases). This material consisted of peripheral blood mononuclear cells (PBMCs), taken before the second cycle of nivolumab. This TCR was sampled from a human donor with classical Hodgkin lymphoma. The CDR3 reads CASSLGQRDTDTQYF. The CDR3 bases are TGTGCCAGCAGCTTAGGACAGAGGGACACAGATACGCAGTATTTT.